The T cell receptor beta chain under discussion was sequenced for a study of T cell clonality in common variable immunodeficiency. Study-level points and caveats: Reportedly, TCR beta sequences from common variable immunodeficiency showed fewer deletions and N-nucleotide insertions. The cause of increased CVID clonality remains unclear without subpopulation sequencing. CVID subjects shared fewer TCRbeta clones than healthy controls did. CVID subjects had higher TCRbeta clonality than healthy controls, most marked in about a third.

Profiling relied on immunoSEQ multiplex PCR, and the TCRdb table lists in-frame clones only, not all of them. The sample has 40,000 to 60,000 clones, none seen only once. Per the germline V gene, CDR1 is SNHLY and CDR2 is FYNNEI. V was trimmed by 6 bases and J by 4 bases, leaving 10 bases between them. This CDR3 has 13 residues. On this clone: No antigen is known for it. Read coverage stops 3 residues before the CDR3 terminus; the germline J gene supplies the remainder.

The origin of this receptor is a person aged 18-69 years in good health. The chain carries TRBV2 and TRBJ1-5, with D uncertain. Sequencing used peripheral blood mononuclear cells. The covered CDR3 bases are TGTGCCAGCAGAACCCAGGAGAATCAGCCC. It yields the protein CASRTQENQP. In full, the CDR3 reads CASRTQENQPQHF.